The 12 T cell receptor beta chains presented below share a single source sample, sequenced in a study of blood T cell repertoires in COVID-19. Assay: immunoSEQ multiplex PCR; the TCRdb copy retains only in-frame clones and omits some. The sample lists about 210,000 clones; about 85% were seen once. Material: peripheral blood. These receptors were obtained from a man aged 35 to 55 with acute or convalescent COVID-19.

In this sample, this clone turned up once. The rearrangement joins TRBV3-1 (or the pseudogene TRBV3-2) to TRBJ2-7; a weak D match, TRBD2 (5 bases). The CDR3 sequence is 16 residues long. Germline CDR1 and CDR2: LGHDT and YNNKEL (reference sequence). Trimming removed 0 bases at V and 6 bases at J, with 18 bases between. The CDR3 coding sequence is TGTGCCAGCAGCCAAGAGGGTGGTGGTAGACGGGGCGAGCAGTACTTC. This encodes CASSQEGGGRRGEQYF.

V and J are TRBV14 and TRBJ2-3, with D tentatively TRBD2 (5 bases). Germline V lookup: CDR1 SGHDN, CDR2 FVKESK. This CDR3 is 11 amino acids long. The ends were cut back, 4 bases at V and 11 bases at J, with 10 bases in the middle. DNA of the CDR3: TGTGCCAGCAGCCGGACTTTTCTGCAGTATTTT. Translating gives CASSRTFLQYF.

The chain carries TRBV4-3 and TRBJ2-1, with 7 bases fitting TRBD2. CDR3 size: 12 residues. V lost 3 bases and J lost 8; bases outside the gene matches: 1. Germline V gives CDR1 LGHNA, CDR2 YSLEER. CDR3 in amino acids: CASSQGRDEQFF. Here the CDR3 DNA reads TGCGCCAGCAGCCAGGGGAGGGATGAGCAGTTCTTC.

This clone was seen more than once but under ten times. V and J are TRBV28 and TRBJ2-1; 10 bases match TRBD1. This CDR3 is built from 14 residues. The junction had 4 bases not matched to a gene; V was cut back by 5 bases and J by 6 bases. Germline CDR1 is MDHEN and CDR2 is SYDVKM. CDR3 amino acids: CASSPDRGINEQFF. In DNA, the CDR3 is TGTGCCAGCAGTCCGGACAGGGGGATCAATGAGCAGTTCTTC.

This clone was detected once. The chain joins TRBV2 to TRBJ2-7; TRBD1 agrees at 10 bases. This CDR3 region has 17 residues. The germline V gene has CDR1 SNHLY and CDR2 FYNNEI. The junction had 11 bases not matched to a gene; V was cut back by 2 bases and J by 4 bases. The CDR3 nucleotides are TGTGCCAGCAGTGAACGAGTATTGGGACAGGGGAATTACGAGCAGTACTTC. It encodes CASSERVLGQGNYEQYF. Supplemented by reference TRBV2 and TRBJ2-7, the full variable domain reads EPEVTQTPSHQVTQMGQEVILRCVPISNHLYFYWYRQILGQKVEFLVSFYNNEISEKSEIFDDQFSVERPDGSNFTLKIRSTKLEDSAMYFCASSERVLGQGNYEQYFGPGTRLTVT.

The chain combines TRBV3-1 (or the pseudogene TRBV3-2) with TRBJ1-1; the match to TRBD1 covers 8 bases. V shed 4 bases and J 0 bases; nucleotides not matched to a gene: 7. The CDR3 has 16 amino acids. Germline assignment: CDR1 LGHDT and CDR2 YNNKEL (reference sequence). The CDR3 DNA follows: TGTGCCAGCAGCCTGGGCAGGGGGCCCATGAACACTGAAGCTTTCTTT. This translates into CASSLGRGPMNTEAFF.

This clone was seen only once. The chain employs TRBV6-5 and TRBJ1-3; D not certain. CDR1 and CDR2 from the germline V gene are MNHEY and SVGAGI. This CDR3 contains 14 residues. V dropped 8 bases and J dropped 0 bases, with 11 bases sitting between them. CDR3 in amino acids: CASSSGSSGNTIYF. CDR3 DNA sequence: TGTGCCAGCTCCTCCGGGAGCTCTGGAAACACCATATATTTT.

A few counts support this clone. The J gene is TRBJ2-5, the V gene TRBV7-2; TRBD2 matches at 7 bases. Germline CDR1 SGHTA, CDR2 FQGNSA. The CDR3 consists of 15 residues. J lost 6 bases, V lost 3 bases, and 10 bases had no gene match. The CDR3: CASSFQRGGLKTQYF. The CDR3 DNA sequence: TGTGCCAGCAGCTTCCAGCGGGGAGGATTAAAGACCCAGTACTTC.

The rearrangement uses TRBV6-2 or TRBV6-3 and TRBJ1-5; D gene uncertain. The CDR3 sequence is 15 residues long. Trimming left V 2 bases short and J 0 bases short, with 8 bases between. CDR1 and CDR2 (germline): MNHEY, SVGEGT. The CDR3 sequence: CASSYGLNSNQPQHF. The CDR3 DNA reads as TGTGCCAGCAGTTACGGACTCAATAGCAATCAGCCCCAGCATTTT.

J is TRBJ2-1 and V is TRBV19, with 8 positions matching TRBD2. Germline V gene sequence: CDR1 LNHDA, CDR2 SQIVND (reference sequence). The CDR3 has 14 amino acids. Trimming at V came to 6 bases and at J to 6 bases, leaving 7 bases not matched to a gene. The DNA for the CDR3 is TGTGCCAGTAGGGCGAGCGGGGGAGGCAATGAGCAGTTCTTC. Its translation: CASRASGGGNEQFF.

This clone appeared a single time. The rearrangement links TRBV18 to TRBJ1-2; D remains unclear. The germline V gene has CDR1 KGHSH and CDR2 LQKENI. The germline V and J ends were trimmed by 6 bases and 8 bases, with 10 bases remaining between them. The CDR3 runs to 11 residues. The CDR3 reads CASSLREGYTF. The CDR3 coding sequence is TGTGCCAGCTCCCTACGGGAAGGCTACACCTTC.

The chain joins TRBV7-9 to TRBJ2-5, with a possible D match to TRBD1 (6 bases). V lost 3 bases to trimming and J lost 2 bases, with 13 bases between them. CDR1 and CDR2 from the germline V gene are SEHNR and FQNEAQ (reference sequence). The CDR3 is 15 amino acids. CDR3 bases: TGTGCCAGCAGCTTTAGGGGACAAACTCAAGAGACCCAGTACTTC. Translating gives CASSFRGQTQETQYF.